This T cell receptor (beta chain) is from a study of blood T cell repertoires in COVID-19 (TCRdb year 2020). Background on the whole study: The collaborator samples originated in the United States, Italy and Spain and spanned the acute and convalescent phases of COVID-19. The prospective study material was composed of cDNA or gDNA derived from T cells, B-cell-depleted T cells, or PBMCs. Deeply sampled blood TCRbeta repertoires from subjects exposed to, actively infected with, or recovered from COVID-19 were included in the dataset. The repertoires were released in a freely available public database intended as a resource for research on the immune response to SARS-CoV-2. Samples came from the ongoing ImmuneRACE study (first 160 participants) plus 1,254 subjects from 6 global collaborators. The sample metadata nearly always contained a de-identified subject ID, COVID-19 status, age in years and sex. Where available, HLA class I and class II types were taken from metadata supplied by the sample provider and were not determined by assay-based typing. The study at large found these results: How much clinical and demographic metadata was included differed by source and by participant, and the metadata was provided uncurated.

Regarding this clone: Its antigen is not yet known. Base-call qualities are not available, and no considerably larger clone is one nucleotide away.

TCRbeta CDR3 regions were amplified from genomic DNA using the immunoSEQ Assay, a bias-controlled multiplex PCR. Per the source publication's procedure: The number of nucleated cells in each sample was estimated by amplification of reference gene primers within the assay. To quantify the absolute abundance of each unique TCRbeta CDR3 rearrangement, sequence reads were collapsed and filtered. For each sample, productive Simpson clonality was calculated as the square root of Simpson's diversity index over productive rearrangements. TCRdb took over this immuneACCESS table, retaining in-frame rearrangements with V and J assigned. Such tables are incomplete; in checked studies, under half of the missing clones stem from an unresolved V gene, and the remainder is unexplained. The V and J calls and clone size are taken from that table; D and trimming were inferred from the DNA. The table for this sample lists 130,000 to 150,000 clones; around nine tenths of them were counted only once. About 2.3% of the sample comes from the top ten.

Collaborating institutions collected whole blood in K2EDTA tubes following their own protocols. For TCRbeta analysis, collaborator samples were shipped as frozen whole blood, as isolated PBMCs, or as DNA extracted from either sample type. The germline V gene (reference sequence) sets CDR1 to SEHNR and CDR2 to FQNEAQ. The CDR3 covers 15 residues, taking in both the cysteine and the phenylalanine. Here the CDR3 DNA is all that survives: 45 bases in frame from base 1. Relative to germline, V is 5 bases shorter and J is 7 bases shorter, with 15 bases between their ends. The clonotype was recovered from a human donor in a cohort sampled during active COVID-19. The V and J genes are TRBV7-9 and TRBJ1-6; the D gene identity is not certain. The sequenced sample was peripheral blood. The CDR3 protein sequence reads: CASSPPGGGNSPLHF. In nucleotide form, the sequence is TGTGCCAGCAGCCCCCCCGGAGGAGGGAATTCACCCCTCCACTTT.